The source of this TCR beta chain is a study of memory CD4+ T cells and cytomegalovirus serostatus. The sort gate was single viable CD3+CD4+CD8-CD45RO+ cells for memory CD4+ T cells. The repertoire was sequenced with immunoSEQ multiplex PCR; TCRdb's copy has only in-frame clones and lacks some. The repertoire holds 40,000 to 60,000 clones, with roughly 78% as singletons. Study-wide findings and caveats: CD4+ memory repertoires contained about 40% of the 164 reported CMV TCRbeta sequences.

Looked up from germline, CDR1 is MNHEY and CDR2 is SVGAGI. Between the trimmed V and J ends, which lost 8 bases and 3 bases, there was a span of 13 bases. The CDR3 spans 13 residues. As concerns this clone: Its antigen is still unknown.

The sequenced material came from memory CD4+ T cells from blood. The chain couples TRBV6-5 to TRBJ1-1, with D possibly being TRBD1 (5 bases). The clonotype was recovered from an adult in good health and CMV-seronegative. This CDR3 is CASSRGTDTEAFF. The CDR3 nucleotides are TGTGCCAGCTCGCGGGGGACGGACACTGAAGCTTTCTTT.